The T cell receptor (beta chain) described here comes from a study of T-cell memory formation after mild COVID-19. Regarding the study as a whole: Some responding clones appeared in pre-infection memory, suggesting cross-reactive memory joined.

The CDR3 loop spans 14 amino acids. Trimming cost V 7 bases and J 2 bases; bases outside gene matches: 4. A word on this clonotype: Its antigen is unknown.

MiXCR was run by TCRdb on the 5' RACE reads, yielding one entry per CDR3 protein. Of about 110,000 distinct CDR3 sequences in the sample, 20% to 25% were seen once. The source of this sequence is a man aged 18 to 29 who had mild COVID-19 (a few samples of this study predate the infection). Cell type and time point are not known. The source material was PBMCs or a T cell subset sorted from them (not recorded which). V is TRBV12-3 or TRBV12-4 and J is TRBJ2-7; TRBD2 aligns across 11 bases. CDR3 sequence reads: CASTSSGGPYEQYF. CDR3 coding DNA: TGTGCCAGCACTTCTAGCGGGGGGCCCTACGAGCAGTACTTC.